A single sample gave rise to the 22 T cell receptor beta chains below, sequenced in a study of T cells in Graves' hyperthyroidism and ophthalmopathy (dated by TCRdb to about 2019). Library construction relied on multiplex PCR. Sequencing instrument: Illumina HiSeq 2000. The TCR beta CDR3 regions were amplified from RNA transcripts. The TCR CDR3 was subjected to a first round of RT-PCR using the HTBI primer set and the Qiagen OneStep RT-PCR kit. TCRdb itself trimmed the public reads at Q25 with fastp, ran MiXCR and retained productive beta chains. One record per CDR3 amino acid sequence lists the most common genes and DNA. This sample holds 550,000 to 650,000 distinct CDR3 sequences; around 15% were observed only once. Of the sample, 11% to 15% is held by the ten largest clones. Sequenced input: blood. These receptor sequences come from a woman in her thirties or forties with Graves' hyperthyroidism.

This chain links TRBV15 with TRBJ2-3; D remains ambiguous. CDR3 length equals 12 residues. CDR1 is LNHNV, CDR2 YYDKDF, per germline (reference sequence). Trimming stripped 5 bases from V and 6 bases from J, with 9 bases between. CDR3 amino acids: CATSGIVDTQYF. CDR3 nucleotide sequence: TGTGCCACCAGCGGGATAGTGGATACGCAGTATTTT. Drawing the rest from reference TRBV15 and TRBJ2-3, the complete variable domain is DAMVIQNPRYQVTQFGKPVTLSCSQTLNHNVMYWYQQKSSQAPKLLFHYYDKDFNNEADTPDNFQSRRPNTSFCFLDIRSPGLGDTAMYLCATSGIVDTQYFGPGTRLTVL.

The chain has TRBV4-1 and TRBJ1-4, with D uncertain. V gave up 3 bases and J gave up 0 bases, with 8 bases separating them. The CDR3 contains 15 residues. Per germline, CDR1 MGHRA and CDR2 YSYEKL. The CDR3 sequence: CASSQDFATNEKLFF. CDR3 coding DNA: TGCGCCAGCAGCCAGGACTTCGCAACTAATGAAAAACTGTTTTTT.

In its sample, this clonotype was seen many times. Compared with germline, one end of the junction differs, possibly owing to a read error. V gene TRBV2 combines with J gene TRBJ2-1; D remains ambiguous. This CDR3 has 13 amino acids. Germline-derived CDR1 and CDR2 are SNHLY and FYNNEI. CDR3 in DNA: TGTGCCGGCAGAAAGCGCTCTAACAATGAGCAGTTCTTC. Translated, it gives CAGRKRSNNEQFF.

This clonotype was seen repeatedly, ten times or more. The chain uses TRBV10-3 and TRBJ2-7; D possibly corresponds to TRBD2 (5 bases). In germline, CDR1 is ENHRY, CDR2 SYGVKD. V was pared by 10 bases and J by 1 base, with 14 bases between. The CDR3 runs 13 residues. The CDR3 DNA is TGTGCCACCGGACTTAAAGTGTCCTACGAGCAGTACTTC. This sequence encodes CATGLKVSYEQYF.

This clonotype was detected a few times. The CDR3 bases are TGCGCCAGCAGCACCACTAGCGGGAGCCAGGAGACCCAGTACTTC. It encodes CASSTTSGSQETQYF. The V call is TRBV5-1, the J call TRBJ2-5, with 11 bases that match TRBD2. The CDR3 totals 15 residues. Germline assignment: CDR1 SGHRS and CDR2 YFSETQ. The V and J ends lost 4 bases and 5 bases, in that order; junction bases with no gene match: 7.

The rearrangement joins TRBV6-1 to TRBJ2-7; no clear D gene. CDR1 is MNHNS and CDR2 is SASEGT in the germline V gene. This CDR3 has 13 residues. V dropped 6 bases and J dropped 2 bases, with 11 bases sitting between them. CDR3 nucleotide sequence: TGTGCCAGCAGAAAAGGTACTACCTACGAGCAGTACTTC. Its translation: CASRKGTTYEQYF.

The rearrangement links TRBV12-3 or TRBV12-4 to TRBJ2-1; no firm D call. Trimming shortened V by 7 bases and J by 3 bases, and 16 bases separated the two germline ends. The CDR3 covers 15 residues. In nucleotides, the CDR3 is TGTGCCAGCACCGCAGGACCCTTGAACTACAATGAGCAGTTCTTC. This encodes CASTAGPLNYNEQFF.

This chain connects TRBV7-2 to TRBJ2-7; a weak D match, TRBD1 (5 bases). Looked up from germline, CDR1 is SGHTA and CDR2 is FQGNSA. Trimming removed 5 bases at V and 5 bases at J, with 22 bases between. The CDR3 is made up of 16 amino acids. The CDR3 spells CASSRLRTLPSNEQYF. DNA for the CDR3: TGTGCCAGCAGCCGACTCAGGACACTCCCCTCAAACGAGCAGTACTTC.

This clonotype was found many times. This sequence joins TRBV27 and TRBJ1-2; 10 bases line up with TRBD1. This CDR3 spans 15 amino acids. Losses at the gene ends were 3 bases for V and 3 bases for J; bases not matched to a gene: 4. The germline V gene has CDR1 MNHEY and CDR2 SMNVEV (reference sequence). CDR3 region: CASSFGTGVHYGYTF. The CDR3 DNA follows: TGTGCCAGCAGTTTTGGGACAGGGGTTCACTATGGCTACACCTTC.

This clonotype showed up many times. The chain has TRBV27 and TRBJ2-5; 8 bases match TRBD2. V lost 8 bases to trimming and J lost 1 base; unmatched junction nucleotides: 12. This CDR3 has 16 residues. The V gene's germline CDR1 is MNHEY and CDR2 SMNVEV (reference sequence). CDR3 loop: CASRWLTSDPQETQYF. In DNA form, the CDR3 reads TGTGCCAGCCGATGGCTGACTAGCGACCCCCAAGAGACCCAGTACTTC.

This clonotype occurred many times. This chain links TRBV28 with TRBJ2-7, with 8 bases identical to TRBD1. Looked up from germline, CDR1 is MDHEN and CDR2 is SYDVKM. There are 16 residues in the CDR3. V lost 5 bases to trimming and J lost 5 bases; unmatched junction nucleotides: 14. DNA of the CDR3: TGTGCCAGCAGTACGATTCGGACAGGGTGGGATCACGAGCAGTACTTC. This translates into CASSTIRTGWDHEQYF.

This clonotype was detected ten times or more. The chain couples TRBV3-1 to TRBJ2-4; D unresolved. Germline lookup yields CDR1 LGHDT and CDR2 YNNKEL (reference sequence). The CDR3 consists of 12 residues. Deletions cut 0 bases from V and 5 bases from J, with 2 bases between. CDR3 sequence (DNA): TGTGCCAGCAGCCAAGACGAAAACATTCAGTACTTC. It translates to CASSQDENIQYF.

This clonotype appeared a few times. This chain joins TRBV18 and TRBJ2-7; D remains unclear. Germline V CDR1 and CDR2: KGHSH, LQKENI. Trimming took 2 bases from V and 4 from J, leaving 15 bases between them. This CDR3 is built from 15 residues. CDR3 region: CASSPETATSYEQYF. The CDR3 nucleotides are TGTGCCAGCTCACCAGAGACGGCTACCTCTTACGAGCAGTACTTC.

This clonotype turned up a few times. V usage is TRBV30 and J usage is TRBJ2-2; 8 bases fit TRBD2. Germline V lookup: CDR1 GTSNPN, CDR2 SVGIG (reference sequence). The CDR3 consists of 14 residues. V lost 5 bases to trimming and J lost 0 bases; unmatched junction nucleotides: 2. The CDR3 coding sequence is TGTGCCTGGGCGGGACTAGCGAACACCGGGGAGCTGTTTTTT. Protein sequence: CAWAGLANTGELFF.

This clonotype has more than one count but fewer than ten. The chain links TRBV19 to TRBJ2-5; 8 bases are a match to TRBD2. V gave up 3 bases and J gave up 7 bases; unmatched junction bases: 4. The CDR3 loop spans 13 amino acids. Per germline, CDR1 LNHDA and CDR2 SQIVND (reference sequence). The CDR3 DNA sequence: TGTGCCAGTAGTATCGGGACTAGTGGGACCCAGTACTTC. It codes for CASSIGTSGTQYF.

V is TRBV24-1 and J is TRBJ2-2, with 7 bases identical to TRBD1. Germline-derived CDR1 and CDR2 are KGHDR and SFDVKD. The CDR3 covers 13 residues. The V segment lost 8 bases and the J segment 7 bases; nucleotides outside the gene matches: 6. CDR3 coding DNA: TGTGCCACCATGCCGACAGGGCACGGGGAGCTGTTTTTT. Amino acid sequence: CATMPTGHGELFF.

This clonotype has a count of ten or more. The genes are TRBV12-3 or TRBV12-4 and TRBJ2-1, with 8 bases that match TRBD2. The ends lost 5 bases at V and 1 base at J; junction bases unmatched: 10. The CDR3 has 17 residues. Here the CDR3 DNA reads TGTGCCAGCAGTGGGACCGGGCGGGAGGTTTCCTACAATGAGCAGTTCTTC. Its protein is CASSGTGREVSYNEQFF.

The table lists this clonotype with many counts. This chain joins TRBV2 and TRBJ1-1; the D is unclear. V lost 6 bases and J 2 bases, leaving 19 bases between the germline ends. Germline assignment: CDR1 SNHLY and CDR2 FYNNEI. The CDR3 runs to 16 residues. CDR3 in amino acids: CASSPRMGKLNTEAFF. In DNA, the CDR3 is TGTGCCAGCAGCCCAAGGATGGGGAAACTAAACACTGAAGCTTTCTTT.

This clonotype has just a few counts. The rearrangement links TRBV12-3 or TRBV12-4 to TRBJ2-2; TRBD2 aligns across 12 bases. V gave up 6 bases and J gave up 6 bases; unmatched junction bases: 2. The CDR3 totals 14 residues. For the CDR3, the DNA is TGTGCCAGCAGGCTAGCGGGAGGGCCCGGGGAGCTGTTTTTT. Protein product: CASRLAGGPGELFF.

Note on this clonotype: A junction end diverges from the germline sequence, so it may reflect a read error. The chain is built from TRBV7-9 and TRBJ1-1; D unclear. CDR1 and CDR2 from the germline V gene are SEHNR and FQNEAQ (reference sequence). The CDR3 consists of 12 residues. In nucleotides, the CDR3 is TGTGTCAGCAGCTTTGGAAACACTGAAGCTTTCTTT. It yields the protein CVSSFGNTEAFF.

This clonotype has only a few counts. This sequence joins TRBV27 and TRBJ2-2; D is uncertain. CDR1 and CDR2 from the germline V gene are MNHEY and SMNVEV (reference sequence). The V and J ends lost 7 bases and 3 bases respectively, with 12 bases between them. CDR3 length equals 14 residues. Here the CDR3 reads CASKGALDTGELFF. CDR3 sequence (DNA): TGTGCCAGCAAAGGAGCACTGGACACCGGGGAGCTGTTTTTT.

This clonotype was counted many times. The chain links TRBV2 to TRBJ1-4, with a possible D match to TRBD1 (5 bases). This CDR3 is 14 amino acids long. With 3 bases removed from V and 3 bases from J, the gap between germline ends came to 8 bases. Germline assignment: CDR1 SNHLY and CDR2 FYNNEI. CDR3 sequence reads: CASSDRTSNEKLFF. In nucleotides, the CDR3 is TGTGCCAGCAGTGACCGGACATCTAATGAAAAACTGTTTTTT. Full variable domain (missing parts from reference TRBV2 and TRBJ1-4): EPEVTQTPSHQVTQMGQEVILRCVPISNHLYFYWYRQILGQKVEFLVSFYNNEISEKSEIFDDQFSVERPDGSNFTLKIRSTKLEDSAMYFCASSDRTSNEKLFFGSGTQLSVL.